This TCR beta chain was captured in a study of low-dose radiotherapy and immunotherapy resistance in tumors. Study-level information: With fractions of 0.5 Gy given every 2 weeks, Cohort 1 accumulated a total of 6.5 Gy. With 1 Gy per fraction every two weeks, Cohort 2 accumulated 13 Gy across 26 weeks. Every day for four cycles from cycle 1 day 1, patients took 300 mg of oral aspirin.

Germline V gives CDR1 SGHRS, CDR2 YFSETQ. V shed 5 bases and J 6 bases; nucleotides not matched to a gene: 6. The CDR3 is 13 residues long. Primers used for first-strand cDNA, a TRAV- and TRBV-specific set, covered both alpha and beta chains. TCRs were amplified for roughly 20 PCR cycles with a constant-region primer and V-primer adapter. TCRdb reprocessed the reads with MiXCR, giving one entry per CDR3 protein. Of about 97,000 distinct CDR3 sequences in the sample, less than 25% were seen once. This clonotype has at least ten counts. The time point: after trial treatment. Treatment given: LDRT plus nivolumab, ipilimumab, low-dose cyclophosphamide and aspirin (RACIN trial). Low-dose radiotherapy and low-dose cyclophosphamide, together with aspirin, ipilimumab and nivolumab, were given to donors.

The source material was PBMCs, sampled after low-dose radiotherapy plus immunotherapy. This receptor was obtained from a male donor with prostate cancer. The rearrangement links TRBV5-1 to TRBJ1-2; 8 bases fit TRBD1. The CDR3 coding sequence is TGCGCCAGCAGGAAGGACAGGGAAGATGGCTACACCTTC. Translation: CASRKDREDGYTF.